A single T cell receptor beta chain is shown here with its context. The CDR3 contains 14 residues. With 5 bases clipped from V and 6 bases from J, the junction kept 6 bases outside the gene matches. CDR1 MNHEY and CDR2 SVGAGI come from the germline V gene. The source of the sample is a study of PD-L1 blockade in urothelial cancer. As for the study in general: Patients, treated from 2014 onward, received atezolizumab 1,200 mg intravenously every 3 weeks. The analyses of blood took place 3 weeks (second dose) and 6 weeks after treatment start.

Sample time point: pretreatment peripheral blood. Each patient contributed between 1 and 8 total time points of blood mononuclear cells, pretreatment and during treatment. PCRs each included synthetic TCR analog templates spiked in. Sequencing was performed with immunoSEQ multiplex PCR; in TCRdb, only in-frame clones are kept and a portion is missing. Of 90,000 or so clones in the sample, 85% to 90% are singletons; the top ten hold about 1.7%. This chain connects TRBV6-5 to TRBJ2-7, with 11 positions matching TRBD2. The clonotype comes from a man aged 60 to 75 with urothelial cancer. Sequencing was performed on PBMCs, taken around atezolizumab (anti-PD-L1) treatment. The CDR3 sequence is CASSDRLAGSEQYF. The CDR3 DNA is TGTGCCAGCAGTGACAGACTAGCGGGAAGCGAGCAGTACTTC.